The sequence of this TCR beta chain was determined in a study of shared clonotypes between healthy human individuals. Every subset's genomic DNA went evenly onto several immunoSEQ plates. Using immunoSEQ multiplex PCR, the repertoire was profiled, and TCRdb retains in-frame clones only, with some absent. The table records 500,000 to 650,000 clones, around 76% of them present only once. With V trimmed by 8 bases and J by 0 bases, 6 bases remained unmatched. Per germline, CDR1 LNHDA and CDR2 SQIVND (reference sequence). The CDR3 has 15 amino acids. Sequencing was performed on PBMCs. This clonotype was obtained from a middle-aged woman in good health. Some clones in this sample may be carry-over from other donors' samples. The chain couples TRBV19 to TRBJ2-2; 7 nucleotides align to TRBD1. The CDR3 reads CASEQGPANTGELFF. The DNA for the CDR3 is TGTGCCAGTGAACAGGGGCCCGCGAACACCGGGGAGCTGTTTTTT.